The source of this T cell receptor (beta chain) is a study of blood T cell repertoires in COVID-19. On the study more broadly: From the United States, Italy and Spain came samples of acute and convalescent COVID-19. From T cells, B-cell-depleted T cells, or PBMCs came the material, which was cDNA or gDNA.

In the authors' methods: Estimates of nucleated cell counts were drawn from the amplification of reference gene primers. The table came from immunoSEQ multiplex PCR; TCRdb's copy has only in-frame clones and leaves some out. That table supplies the V and J calls and clone size; D and trimming were determined from the DNA. The sample holds hundreds of thousands of clones, approximately 80% seen once. Trimming took off 4 bases at V and 0 bases at J, with 6 bases between the two ends. CDR3 length equals 13 residues. Germline-derived CDR1 and CDR2 are MGHRA and YSYEKL. Seattle patients were enrolled during active infection and followed longitudinally.

The sample comprised peripheral blood. This clonotype originated in a woman of 80 years or more with COVID-19, enrolled during active disease. This rearrangement joins TRBV4-1 to TRBJ1-1, with D possibly TRBD1 on 5 matching bases. The DNA for the CDR3 is TGCGCCAGCAGCCGACAGATGAACACTGAAGCTTTCTTT. Its protein is CASSRQMNTEAFF.